This TCR beta chain came from a study of response to subunit inactivated influenza vaccine. Study-wide points: There was a suggestion from the authors that each seasonal influenza vaccination recruits few new T cells.

Regarding this clonotype: What it binds is unknown.

The V segment lost 2 bases and the J segment 2 bases; nucleotides outside the gene matches: 5. The CDR3 totals 16 residues. CDR1 and CDR2 (germline): SGHKS, YYEKEE (reference sequence). TCRdb reprocessed the RT-PCR reads via MiXCR and lists one record per CDR3 protein. This table has 500,000 to 600,000 distinct CDR3 sequences, less than 10% appearing once. This TCR was recovered from a man aged 50 to 69 who received an inactivated influenza vaccine. Sequences were derived from PBMCs from blood, sampled around 25 months after vaccination. The V and J genes are TRBV5-5 and TRBJ2-2; 8 nucleotides align to TRBD2. The CDR3 sequence: CASSFQRGTNTGELFF. CDR3 DNA: TGTGCCAGCAGCTTTCAGCGGGGGACAAACACCGGGGAGCTGTTTTTT.